A single sample is the source of the 20 T cell receptor beta chains below, sequenced in a study of human T cells and chemical hapten exposure. TCRdb redid the calling of the RACE reads with MiXCR, one entry per CDR3 protein. This sample carries approximately 100,000 distinct CDR3 sequences, roughly 9% of them seen once, and the ten largest clones take approximately 3%. Stated time point: patch test 2, 6 weeks after DPC sensitization. Treatment described: therapeutic diphenylcyclopropenone sensitization with weekly scalp DPC. The sample here was whole blood, taken in connection with sensitization to the hapten diphenylcyclopropenone (DPC). The origin of the receptors is a woman aged 40 to 50 with alopecia areata. Some clones in this sample may be carry-over from other donors' samples.

The chain combines TRBV7-9 with TRBJ1-1; unclear D gene. The CDR3 extends over 16 amino acids. Germline CDR1 reads SEHNR; CDR2 reads FQNEAQ (reference sequence). V lost 1 base and J lost 1, with 13 bases in between. DNA for the CDR3: TGTGCCAGCAGCTTAGAAGGTCTTTGGAGGAACACTGAAGCTTTCTTT. This encodes CASSLEGLWRNTEAFF.

V and J are TRBV29-1 and TRBJ2-3; the D gene is possibly TRBD1 (5 bases). The CDR3 length is 14 residues. Looked up from germline, CDR1 is SQVTM and CDR2 is ANQGSEA. V was clipped by 1 base and J by 4 bases, with 12 bases between them. The DNA for the CDR3 is TGCAGCGTTGAAGTGGGGCAGGGCGCAGATACGCAGTATTTT. Amino acids: CSVEVGQGADTQYF.

This CDR3 reads CASSPPNRGYEQYF. In DNA, the CDR3 is TGTGCCAGCTCACCACCAAACAGAGGCTACGAGCAGTACTTC. V and J are TRBV18 and TRBJ2-7; D not resolved. The V and J ends lost 0 bases and 3 bases respectively, with 9 bases between them. CDR1 KGHSH and CDR2 LQKENI come from the germline V gene. The CDR3 covers 14 residues.

In this sample, this clonotype turned up a few times. The V call is TRBV6-5, the J call TRBJ1-6; 11 bases align to TRBD1. J was trimmed by 9 bases and V by 6 bases; bases with no gene match: 4. This CDR3 comprises 14 residues. Germline V CDR1 and CDR2: MNHEY, SVGAGI. The CDR3 reads CASSWTGGSSPLHF. As DNA, the CDR3 is TGTGCCAGCAGCTGGACAGGGGGCTCTTCACCCCTCCACTTT.

V gene TRBV5-6 combines with J gene TRBJ1-4; D is perhaps TRBD1 (5 bases). Trimming left V 6 bases short and J 0 bases short, with 12 bases between. The CDR3 spans 15 residues. Germline CDR1 reads SGHDT; CDR2 reads YYEEEE. The CDR3 here is CASNLQEATNEKLFF. For the CDR3, the DNA is TGTGCCAGCAATCTACAGGAGGCAACTAATGAAAAACTGTTTTTT.

This clonotype was seen a single time. A much bigger clone sits one base away, suggesting this may be a read error. V usage is TRBV10-3 and J usage is TRBJ1-1; no definite D call. Germline CDR1 ENHRY, CDR2 SYGVKD. CDR3 length: 14 amino acids. Here the CDR3 reads CAVSDLGLNTEAFF. As DNA, the CDR3 is TGTGCCGTCAGTGATCTGGGCCTGAACACTGAAGCTTTCTTT.

The chain uses TRBV28 and TRBJ2-7; D not certain. This CDR3 comprises 12 residues. V shed 6 bases and J shed 2 bases, with 8 bases lying between them. Per the germline V gene, CDR1 is MDHEN and CDR2 is SYDVKM. The CDR3 loop reads CASSQVPYEQYF. Written as DNA, the CDR3 is TGTGCCAGCAGCCAGGTCCCCTACGAGCAGTACTTC. Filled out from reference TRBV28 and TRBJ2-7, the complete variable domain reads DVKVTQSSRYLVKRTGEKVFLECVQDMDHENMFWYRQDPGLGLRLIYFSYDVKMKEKGDIPEGYSVSREKKERFSLILESASTNQTSMYLCASSQVPYEQYFGPGTRLTVT.

In nucleotides, the CDR3 is TGTGCCAGCAGCTCGGGACAGGGGCGAAACGCTGAAGCTTTCTTT. Amino acids: CASSSGQGRNAEAFF. The V call is TRBV11-2, the J call TRBJ1-1; 10 nucleotides line up with TRBD1. Germline loops: CDR1 SGHAT, CDR2 FQNNGV. This CDR3 is 15 amino acids long. J was trimmed by 6 bases and V by 4 bases; bases with no gene match: 8. Based on the CDR3 plus reference TRBV11-2 and TRBJ1-1, the full variable domain is EAGVAQSPRYKIIEKRQSVAFWCNPISGHATLYWYQQILGQGPKLLIQFQNNGVVDDSQLPKDRFSAERLKGVDSTLKIQPAKLEDSAVYLCASSSGQGRNAEAFFGQGTRLTVV.

This clonotype was counted at least ten times. This chain joins TRBV29-1 and TRBJ2-5; D gene uncertain. This CDR3 has 10 residues. V was shortened by 4 bases and J by 1 base, with 1 base between the two germline ends. CDR1 is SQVTM, CDR2 ANQGSEA, per germline. In DNA, the CDR3 is TGCAGCGTTGCCCAAGAGACCCAGTACTTC. Its protein product is CSVAQETQYF.

This clonotype was seen many times. This chain links TRBV7-2 with TRBJ2-5; 7 bases are shared with TRBD2. The CDR3 is made up of 15 amino acids. CDR1 is SGHTA, CDR2 FQGNSA, per germline. V was clipped by 2 bases and J by 3 bases; unmatched bases: 6. The chain's CDR3 is CASSLWDGGKETQYF. The DNA of the CDR3 is TGTGCCAGCAGCTTATGGGACGGGGGGAAAGAGACCCAGTACTTC.

This chain joins TRBV12-3 or TRBV12-4 and TRBJ1-1; no firm D call. The length of the CDR3 is 12 residues. V gave up 1 base and J gave up 9 bases, with 9 bases separating them. The CDR3 sequence is CASSLDRVKAFF. CDR3 sequence (DNA): TGTGCCAGCAGTTTAGACAGAGTAAAAGCTTTCTTT.

This clonotype was seen a handful of times. This rearrangement joins TRBV5-4 to TRBJ2-7; tentative D call: TRBD1 (7 bases). The CDR3 is 14 amino acids. Deletions cut 3 bases from V and 2 bases from J, with 12 bases between. The germline gives CDR1 SGHNT, CDR2 YYREEE (reference sequence). The CDR3 protein is CASSWGRGAYEQYF. CDR3 DNA sequence: TGTGCCAGCAGCTGGGGCAGGGGGGCCTACGAGCAGTACTTC.

At least ten counts were recorded for this clonotype. The chain has TRBV5-1 and TRBJ1-1, with TRBD1 matching 11 bases. The CDR3 length is 16 residues. V lost 2 bases and J lost 3; bases outside the gene matches: 6. CDR1 is SGHRS and CDR2 is YFSETQ in the germline V gene. CDR3 nucleotide sequence: TGCGCCAGCAGCTTTGATGGACAGGGGGCTGACACTGAAGCTTTCTTT. Translation: CASSFDGQGADTEAFF.

The rearrangement links TRBV7-9 to TRBJ1-2, with a tentative D call TRBD1 (5 bases). The CDR3 has 17 amino acids. Trimming removed 5 bases from V and 9 bases from J, with 28 bases in between. Germline assignment: CDR1 SEHNR and CDR2 FQNEAQ (reference sequence). The CDR3 coding sequence is TGTGCCAGCAGCCCCGTCTGGGGGTCAGGAAGAAACCATCGCTACACCTTC. This codes for CASSPVWGSGRNHRYTF. Using reference TRBV7-9 and TRBJ1-2 for the parts outside the CDR3, the full variable domain is DTGVSQNPRHKITKRGQNVTFRCDPISEHNRLYWYRQTLGQGPEFLTYFQNEAQLEKSRLLSDRFSAERPKGSFSTLEIQRTEQGDSAMYLCASSPVWGSGRNHRYTFGSGTRLTVV.

This clonotype has just a few counts. The chain has TRBV4-3 and TRBJ1-2, with D uncertain. Germline V gene lookup returns CDR1 LGHNA and CDR2 YSLEER. The CDR3 is 12 amino acids. Trimming left V 3 bases short and J 8 bases short, with 10 bases between. The CDR3 loop reads CASSHGSGGYTF. Written as DNA, the CDR3 is TGCGCCAGCAGCCATGGGTCTGGGGGCTACACCTTC.

V is TRBV13 and J is TRBJ2-3, with D possibly matching TRBD1 (6 bases). V gave up 0 bases and J gave up 1 base, with 8 bases separating them. Germline assignment: CDR1 PRHDT and CDR2 FYEKMQ (reference sequence). This CDR3 contains 15 residues. The DNA for the CDR3 is TGTGCCAGCAGCTTAGGGACAGGCCGCACAGATACGCAGTATTTT. This translates into CASSLGTGRTDTQYF.

Ten or more counts support this clonotype. The chain links TRBV5-1 to TRBJ1-3; the match to TRBD1 covers 8 bases. The germline V gene encodes CDR1 SGHRS and CDR2 YFSETQ. This CDR3 contains 14 residues. Germline trimming cut 7 bases from V and 1 base from J; bases unmatched to any gene: 4. CDR3 nucleotides: TGCGCCAGCGGGACAGGCGGATCTGGAAACACCATATATTTT. It specifies CASGTGGSGNTIYF.

This clonotype was observed a handful of times. J is TRBJ2-2 and V is TRBV4-1; TRBD2 agrees at 15 bases. Germline-derived CDR1 and CDR2 are MGHRA and YSYEKL. The CDR3 loop spans 18 amino acids. Germline trimming cut 3 bases from V and 4 bases from J; bases unmatched to any gene: 6. CDR3 loop: CASSQGLAGGRGTGELFF. Written as DNA, the CDR3 is TGCGCCAGCAGCCAGGGACTAGCGGGGGGAAGGGGCACCGGGGAGCTGTTTTTT.

There are a few counts of this clonotype. V and J are TRBV15 and TRBJ2-7, with TRBD1 as a possible D gene (5 bases). In germline, CDR1 is LNHNV, CDR2 YYDKDF (reference sequence). Trimming left V 1 base short and J 4 bases short, with 20 bases between. This CDR3 has 17 amino acids. In DNA form, the CDR3 reads TGTGCCACCAGCAGAGGTCCGAACAGGTTTTCGTCGTACGAGCAGTACTTC. This gives the protein CATSRGPNRFSSYEQYF.

This clonotype was counted many times. The chain uses TRBV5-1 and TRBJ2-3; possibly TRBD1 for D (6 bases). The CDR3 is 17 amino acids. Germline loops: CDR1 SGHRS, CDR2 YFSETQ. Trimming pared 0 bases from V and 4 bases from J, leaving 18 bases between. As DNA, the CDR3 is TGCGCCAGCAGCTTGGGACAGGCCGTCCCTGAGGCAGATACGCAGTATTTT. It codes for CASSLGQAVPEADTQYF.